This T cell receptor (beta chain) comes out of a study of cytomegalovirus exposure and HLA in healthy donors. Whole-study results and caveats: Researchers reported from a later analysis that most CMV-associated TCR beta chains appeared HLA-restricted. HLA alleles showed associations with 16,951 TCR beta sequences in a later analysis, at a 0.05 false discovery rate.

This CDR3 comprises 13 residues. The germline V gene has CDR1 MDHEN and CDR2 SYDVKM. Trimming at V came to 4 bases and at J to 4 bases, leaving 4 bases not matched to a gene. Primers: 60 Vbeta forward and 13 Jbeta reverse. Libraries were prepared by immunoSEQ multiplex PCR; TCRdb keeps only in-frame clonotypes and omits some of them. Of roughly 100,000 clones in the sample, roughly 80% were seen once. Details on this clone: No antigen is known for it.

Though probably carrying unrecorded immune exposures, donors were nominally healthy at sampling. This TCR was sampled from a woman aged 40 to 50 in good health and CMV-seropositive. Sequenced input: PBMCs. The V gene is TRBV28, the J gene TRBJ2-7; 7 bases fit TRBD2. CDR3 nucleotide sequence: TGTGCCAGCAGTTGGGGGGGTGGTTACGAGCAGTACTTC. Protein product: CASSWGGGYEQYF. The variable domain in full, completed from reference TRBV28 and TRBJ2-7, reads DVKVTQSSRYLVKRTGEKVFLECVQDMDHENMFWYRQDPGLGLRLIYFSYDVKMKEKGDIPEGYSVSREKKERFSLILESASTNQTSMYLCASSWGGGYEQYFGPGTRLTVT.